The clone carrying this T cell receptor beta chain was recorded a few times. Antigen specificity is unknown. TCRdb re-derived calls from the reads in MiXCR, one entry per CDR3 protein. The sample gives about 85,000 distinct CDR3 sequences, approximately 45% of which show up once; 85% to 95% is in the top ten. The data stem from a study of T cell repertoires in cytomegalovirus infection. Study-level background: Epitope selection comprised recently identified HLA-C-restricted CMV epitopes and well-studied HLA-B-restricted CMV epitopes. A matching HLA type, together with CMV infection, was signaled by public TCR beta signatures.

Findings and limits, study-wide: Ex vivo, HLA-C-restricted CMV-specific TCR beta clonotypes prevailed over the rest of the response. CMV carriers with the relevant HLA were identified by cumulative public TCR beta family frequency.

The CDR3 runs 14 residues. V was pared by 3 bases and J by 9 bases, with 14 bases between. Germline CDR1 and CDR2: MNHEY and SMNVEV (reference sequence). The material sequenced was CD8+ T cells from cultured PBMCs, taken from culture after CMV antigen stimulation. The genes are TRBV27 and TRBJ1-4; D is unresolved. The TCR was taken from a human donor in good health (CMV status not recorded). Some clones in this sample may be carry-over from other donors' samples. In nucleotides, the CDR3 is TGTGCCAGCAGTTTGGGGTCTAGTCCTAAAAAACTGTTTTTT. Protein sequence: CASSLGSSPKKLFF.